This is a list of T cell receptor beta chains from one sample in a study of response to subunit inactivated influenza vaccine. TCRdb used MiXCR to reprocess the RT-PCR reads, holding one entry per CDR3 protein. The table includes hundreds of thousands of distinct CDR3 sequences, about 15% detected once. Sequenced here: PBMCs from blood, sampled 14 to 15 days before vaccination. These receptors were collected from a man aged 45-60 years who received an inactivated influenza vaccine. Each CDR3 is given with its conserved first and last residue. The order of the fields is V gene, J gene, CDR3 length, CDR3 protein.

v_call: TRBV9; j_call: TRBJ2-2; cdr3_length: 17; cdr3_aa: CASSVEAGGPGTGELFF
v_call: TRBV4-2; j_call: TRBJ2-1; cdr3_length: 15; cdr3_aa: CASSQDSGEANEQFF
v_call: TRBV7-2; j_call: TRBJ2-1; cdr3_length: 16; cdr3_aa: CASSLARLAADNEQFF
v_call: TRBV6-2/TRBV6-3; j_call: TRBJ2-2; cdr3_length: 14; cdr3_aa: CASSYVRGTGELFF
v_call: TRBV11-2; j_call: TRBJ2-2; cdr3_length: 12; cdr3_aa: CSSSLHKGELFF
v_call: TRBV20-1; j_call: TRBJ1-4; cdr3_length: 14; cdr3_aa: CSANMQGLDEKLFF
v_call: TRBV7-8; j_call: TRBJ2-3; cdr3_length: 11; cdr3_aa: CASSPMDTQYF
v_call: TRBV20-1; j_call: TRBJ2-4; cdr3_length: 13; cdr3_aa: CSAPKGGTNIQYF
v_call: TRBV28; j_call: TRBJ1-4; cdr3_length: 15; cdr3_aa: CASSSTGYDNEKLFF
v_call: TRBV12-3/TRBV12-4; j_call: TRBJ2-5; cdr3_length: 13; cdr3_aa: CASSLGGWETQYF
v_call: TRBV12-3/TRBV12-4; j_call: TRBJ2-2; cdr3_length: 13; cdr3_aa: CASTIRVTGELFF
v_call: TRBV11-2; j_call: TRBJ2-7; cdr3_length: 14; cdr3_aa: CASSLILRRHEQYF
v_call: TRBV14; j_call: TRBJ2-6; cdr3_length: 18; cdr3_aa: CASSPGLAGVFGANVLTF
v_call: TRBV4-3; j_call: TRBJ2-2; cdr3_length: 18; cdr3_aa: CASSQQPIAGGYTGELFF
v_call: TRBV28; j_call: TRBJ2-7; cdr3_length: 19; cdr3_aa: CASSFPLGLAGGPTYEQYF
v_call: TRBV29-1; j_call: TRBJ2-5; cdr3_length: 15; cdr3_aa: CSVELGGGISETQYF
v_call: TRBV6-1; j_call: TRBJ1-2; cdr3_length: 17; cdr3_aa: CASKHRTVLTRGDGYTF
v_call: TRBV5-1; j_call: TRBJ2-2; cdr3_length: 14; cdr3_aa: CASSLTVAGGELFF
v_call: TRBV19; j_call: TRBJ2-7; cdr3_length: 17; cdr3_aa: CASSHSPGQGSSYEQYF
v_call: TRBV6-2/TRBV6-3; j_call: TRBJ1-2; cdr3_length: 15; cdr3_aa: CASRPTGGGNYGYTF
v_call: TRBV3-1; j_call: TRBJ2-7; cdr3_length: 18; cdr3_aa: CASSQDGTSGSLSYEQYF
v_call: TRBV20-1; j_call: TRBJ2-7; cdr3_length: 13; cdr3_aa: CSAHRDSTYEQYF
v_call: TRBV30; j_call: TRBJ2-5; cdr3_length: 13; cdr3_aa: CAWSRGKQETQYF
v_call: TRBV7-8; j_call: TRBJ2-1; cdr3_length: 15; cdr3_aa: CASSPRGGLGGEQFF
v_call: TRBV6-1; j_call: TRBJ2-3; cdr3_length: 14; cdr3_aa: CASSRDGSTDTQYF
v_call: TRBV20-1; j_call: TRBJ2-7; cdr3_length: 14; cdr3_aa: CSASRSGDLYEQYF
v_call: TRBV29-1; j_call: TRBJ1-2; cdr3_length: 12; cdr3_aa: CSVEQGHYGYTF
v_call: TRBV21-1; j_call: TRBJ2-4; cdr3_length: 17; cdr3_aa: CASSKETSGIAKNIQYF
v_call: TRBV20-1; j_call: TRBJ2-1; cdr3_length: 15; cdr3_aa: CSARAGTSGRGEQFF
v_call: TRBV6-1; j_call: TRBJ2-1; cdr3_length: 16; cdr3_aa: CASLSDDRMGHNEQFF
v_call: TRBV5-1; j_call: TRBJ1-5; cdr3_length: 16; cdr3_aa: CASSLGGSHSNQPQHF
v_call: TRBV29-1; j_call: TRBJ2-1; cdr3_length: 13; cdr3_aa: CSVVELAGDEQFF
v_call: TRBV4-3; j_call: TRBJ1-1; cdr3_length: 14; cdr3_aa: CASSQEPMDTEAFF
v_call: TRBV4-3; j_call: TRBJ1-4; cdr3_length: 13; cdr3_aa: CASSQDPREKLFF
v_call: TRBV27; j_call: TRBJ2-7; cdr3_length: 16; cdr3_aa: CASSFSLAGSSYEQYF